This record concerns one T cell receptor (beta chain) sequence. These data belong to a study of blood T cell repertoires in COVID-19. V trimming: 3 bases; J trimming: 8 bases; junction bases outside the gene matches: 5. The CDR3 loop spans 13 amino acids. The protocol was immunoSEQ multiplex PCR, while the TCRdb copy is restricted to in-frame clones and leaves out a portion. The data show about 240,000 clones, with approximately 86% seen just once and around 6.9% held by the top ten. Sequencing used peripheral blood. The sequence was collected from a man between 60 and 70 years old who had recovered from COVID-19. The genes are TRBV12-3 or TRBV12-4 and TRBJ1-2; 8 bases are shared with TRBD1. For the CDR3, the DNA is TGTGCCAGCAGTTTTGAGACAGGGGTCGGCTACACCTTC. This codes for CASSFETGVGYTF.